This T cell receptor (beta chain) was identified during a study of PD-1 blockade in classical Hodgkin lymphoma. Libraries were prepared by immunoSEQ multiplex PCR; TCRdb keeps only in-frame clonotypes and omits some of them. Of more than 25,000 clones in the sample, approximately 80% were seen once. V lost 6 bases and J 5 bases, leaving 10 bases between the germline ends. This CDR3 is built from 12 residues. Germline CDR1 SGHTS, CDR2 YDEGEE. Each patient relapsed following autologous stem cell transplantation, and prior brentuximab vedotin exposure differed. The chain carries TRBV5-8 and TRBJ2-3, with D unclear. The clonotype comes from a human donor with classical Hodgkin lymphoma. The starting material was peripheral blood mononuclear cells (PBMCs), obtained before the second cycle of nivolumab. The CDR3 DNA reads as TGTGCCAGCATCCTTAATCGAGATACGCAGTATTTT. Translation gives CASILNRDTQYF. The whole variable domain, filled in from reference TRBV5-8 and TRBJ2-3, reads EAGVTQSPTHLIKTRGQQATLRCSPISGHTSVYWYQQALGLGLQFLLWYDEGEERNRGNFPPRFSGRQFPNYSSELNVNALELEDSALYLCASILNRDTQYFGPGTRLTVL.